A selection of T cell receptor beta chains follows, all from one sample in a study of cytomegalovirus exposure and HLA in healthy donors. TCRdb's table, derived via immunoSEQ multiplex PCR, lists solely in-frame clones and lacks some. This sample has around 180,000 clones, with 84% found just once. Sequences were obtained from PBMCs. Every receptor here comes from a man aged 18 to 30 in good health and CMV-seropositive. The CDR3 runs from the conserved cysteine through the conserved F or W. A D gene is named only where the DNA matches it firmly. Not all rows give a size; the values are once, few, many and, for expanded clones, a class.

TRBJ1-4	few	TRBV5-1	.	TGCGCCAGCAGCCCTAATAGGGGTAATGATGAAAAACTGTTTTTT	CASSPNRGNDEKLFF
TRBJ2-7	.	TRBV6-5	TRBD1	TGTGCCAGCAGTCCGGGACAGGGGACGATCGAGCAGTACTTC	CASSPGQGTIEQYF
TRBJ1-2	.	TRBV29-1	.	TGCAGCGTTGAGGCAGGGAGGAGCAATGGCTACACCTTC	CSVEAGRSNGYTF
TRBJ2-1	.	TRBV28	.	TGTGCCAGCCAGGGGGCTGGGAGGGTAAATGAGCAGTTCTTC	CASQGAGRVNEQFF
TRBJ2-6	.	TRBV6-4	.	TGTGCCAGCAGTCCACACACAGTTACCGGGGCCAACGTCCTGACTTTC	CASSPHTVTGANVLTF
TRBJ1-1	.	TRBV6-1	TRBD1	TGTGCCAGCAGGAAGGGACAGACGAACACTGAAGCTTTCTTT	CASRKGQTNTEAFF
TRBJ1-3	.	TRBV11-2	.	TGTGCCAGCAGCTTTTTACGGGGGGCGGGTGGAAACACCATATATTTT	CASSFLRGAGGNTIYF
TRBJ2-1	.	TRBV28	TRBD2	TGTGCCAGCAGTTTAAGAGCGGGAATTTACAATGAGCAGTTCTTC	CASSLRAGIYNEQFF
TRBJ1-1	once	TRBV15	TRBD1	TGTGCCACCAGCAGAGATAGAGGACAGGGGGTGACTGAAGCTTTCTTT	CATSRDRGQGVTEAFF
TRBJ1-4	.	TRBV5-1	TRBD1	TGCGCCAGCAGCCTAGGACAGGGAGAGAATGAAAAACTGTTTTTT	CASSLGQGENEKLFF
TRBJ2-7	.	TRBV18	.	TGTGCCAGCTCATCCACTAGCAGCGAGCAGTACTTC	CASSSTSSEQYF
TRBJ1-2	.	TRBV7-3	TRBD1	TGTGCCAGCAGCCCGATGGACAGGGTGGACTATGGCTACACCTTC	CASSPMDRVDYGYTF
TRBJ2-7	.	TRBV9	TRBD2	TGTGCCAGCAGCGCCCCCGGAAGGGGCGGGAGCCCTAGGGAGCAGTACTTC	CASSAPGRGGSPREQYF
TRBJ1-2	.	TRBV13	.	TGTGCCAGCAGGGATTCGGGTCGGTCGTTCGTTTCGTATGGCTACACCTTC	CASRDSGRSFVSYGYTF
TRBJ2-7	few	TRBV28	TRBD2	TGTGCCAGCACACGCGGGAGAGTGTACGAGCAGTACTTC	CASTRGRVYEQYF
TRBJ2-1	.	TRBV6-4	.	TGTGCCAGCAGTCCTCGGGTAGACGGTGAGCAGTTCTTC	CASSPRVDGEQFF
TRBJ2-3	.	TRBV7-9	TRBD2	TGTGCCAGCAGCTTAAAACTAGCGGGCACAGATACGCAGTATTTT	CASSLKLAGTDTQYF
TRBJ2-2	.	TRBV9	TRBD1	TGTGCCAGCAGCATAACCGGGACAGTCGGAATGGGGGAGCTGTTTTTT	CASSITGTVGMGELFF
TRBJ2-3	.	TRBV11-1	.	TGTGCCAGCAGTCCGAGGACTAGGGGACACACAGATACGCAGTATTTT	CASSPRTRGHTDTQYF
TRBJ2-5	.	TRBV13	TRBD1	TGTGCCAGCAGGGATCCAGGGGGCCTAGGGACCCAGTACTTC	CASRDPGGLGTQYF
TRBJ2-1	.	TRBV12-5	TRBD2	TGTGCTAGTGGTTTGGCCACCGGGACTAGCTCCTACAATGAGCAGTTCTTC	CASGLATGTSSYNEQFF
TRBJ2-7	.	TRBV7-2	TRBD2	TGTGCCAGCAGCGATCAGCGGGACTCCCACGAGCAGTACTTC	CASSDQRDSHEQYF